The 13 T cell receptor beta chains below all came from one sample that was sequenced in a study of OX40 agonist ivuxolimab in advanced cancers. Method: immunoSEQ multiplex PCR; TCRdb's copy keeps in-frame clones and lacks some. The table has fewer than 45,000 clones, roughly nine tenths seen once. The sample here was CD4+ or CD8+ T cells sorted from blood, taken in a trial of the OX40 agonist ivuxolimab. The receptors were sampled from an adult with an advanced solid tumor such as melanoma, head and neck, liver or kidney cancer.

The CDR3 DNA reads TGTGCCAGCAGCCCCAGCCGCGCGGCTTTCTTT. It codes for CASSPSRAAFF. This chain links TRBV9 with TRBJ1-1; D unresolved. V was cut by 4 bases and J by 11 bases, with 12 bases left in between. CDR1 and CDR2 from the germline V gene are SGDLS and YYNGEE. This CDR3 is built from 11 residues.

This chain joins TRBV30 and TRBJ1-2; TRBD1 matches at 8 bases. The V and J ends lost 2 bases and 8 bases, in that order; junction bases with no gene match: 7. The length of the CDR3 is 13 residues. Germline V gives CDR1 GTSNPN, CDR2 SVGIG (reference sequence). The CDR3, as DNA: TGTGCCTGGAGTACCCAGGGGGCACAAGGCTACACCTTC. Its translation: CAWSTQGAQGYTF.

V gene TRBV10-1 combines with J gene TRBJ2-3, with D unresolved. Germline CDR1 reads WNHNN; CDR2 reads SYGVQD (reference sequence). This CDR3 contains 13 residues. V lost 6 bases to trimming and J lost 3 bases, with 10 bases between them. CDR3 protein: CASSLRTTDTQYF. The CDR3 nucleotides read TGCGCCAGCAGCCTAAGAACTACAGATACGCAGTATTTT.

This clone was detected only once. The rearrangement uses TRBV4-1 and TRBJ1-2; TRBD1 might be the D (5 bases). With 4 bases removed from V and 3 bases from J, the gap between germline ends came to 9 bases. This CDR3 contains 13 residues. CDR1 and CDR2 (germline): MGHRA, YSYEKL. The CDR3 sequence is CASSPLRDYGYTF. In DNA form, the CDR3 reads TGCGCCAGCAGCCCGCTCAGGGACTATGGCTACACCTTC.

This clone appeared a few times. The chain carries TRBV6-5 and TRBJ1-1, with a tentative D call TRBD1 (6 bases). V shed 7 bases and J shed 6 bases, with 21 bases lying between them. The CDR3 consists of 15 residues. CDR1 is MNHEY and CDR2 is SVGAGI in the germline V gene. This chain's CDR3 is CASTNRPTGGPEAFF. As DNA, the CDR3 is TGTGCCAGCACAAACAGGCCAACCGGGGGGCCTGAAGCTTTCTTT.

The chain carries TRBV7-6 and TRBJ2-1, with D maybe TRBD1 (6 bases). The CDR3 totals 15 residues. Trimming took 5 bases from V and 0 from J, leaving 11 bases between them. Germline assignment: CDR1 SGHVS and CDR2 FNYEAQ. CDR3 sequence: CASSPGTLSYNEQFF. CDR3 DNA sequence: TGTGCCAGCAGCCCAGGGACACTCTCCTACAATGAGCAGTTCTTC.

The V call is TRBV5-6, the J call TRBJ1-2; TRBD1 aligns across 7 bases. The CDR3 contains 16 residues. Germline loops: CDR1 SGHDT, CDR2 YYEEEE. J was trimmed by 0 bases and V by 4 bases; bases with no gene match: 9. The CDR3 protein is CASSPGTAYTNYGYTF. The CDR3 coding sequence is TGTGCCAGCAGCCCGGGGACAGCTTACACTAACTATGGCTACACCTTC.

This clone is medium-sized by share. The chain has TRBV4-2 and TRBJ2-6; no reliable D call. The V end lost 4 bases, the J end lost 6 bases, and 10 bases lay between the germline ends. Per germline, CDR1 LGHNA and CDR2 YNFKEQ. There are 14 residues in the CDR3. The CDR3 nucleotides are TGTGCCAGCAGCCCCCCGGAAGCGGCCAACGTCCTGACTTTC. Encoded protein: CASSPPEAANVLTF.

V usage is TRBV14 and J usage is TRBJ2-5; no clear D. Germline lookup yields CDR1 SGHDN and CDR2 FVKESK. This CDR3 has 13 amino acids. Trimming cost V 0 bases and J 5 bases, with 7 bases left between them. This chain's CDR3 is CASSQDLWETQYF. The CDR3 nucleotides are TGTGCCAGCAGCCAAGATCTTTGGGAGACCCAGTACTTC.

The chain employs TRBV5-6 and TRBJ1-6; TRBD1 might be the D (5 bases). Germline values: CDR1 SGHDT, CDR2 YYEEEE. Trimming took off 2 bases at V and 9 bases at J, with 18 bases between the two ends. The CDR3 extends over 16 amino acids. In DNA form, the CDR3 reads TGTGCCAGCAGCTTTGGGGCCCACACTTACGGTTCACCCCTCCACTTT. Translated: CASSFGAHTYGSPLHF. Variable domain in full (rest from reference TRBV5-6 and TRBJ1-6): DAGVTQSPTHLIKTRGQQVTLRCSPKSGHDTVSWYQQALGQGPQFIFQYYEEEERQRGNFPDRFSGHQFPNYSSELNVNALLLGDSALYLCASSFGAHTYGSPLHFGNGTRLTVT.

V usage is TRBV19 and J usage is TRBJ1-5, with D possibly being TRBD1 (5 bases). Trimming removed 0 bases from V and 4 bases from J, with 10 bases in between. Germline values: CDR1 LNHDA, CDR2 SQIVND (reference sequence). CDR3 length: 15 residues. The CDR3 loop reads CASSIEGVRNQPQHF. CDR3 DNA sequence: TGTGCCAGTAGTATAGAGGGGGTTAGGAATCAGCCCCAGCATTTT. Variable domain in full (rest from reference TRBV19 and TRBJ1-5): DGGITQSPKYLFRKEGQNVTLSCEQNLNHDAMYWYRQDPGQGLRLIYYSQIVNDFQKGDIAEGYSVSREKKESFPLTVTSAQKNPTAFYLCASSIEGVRNQPQHFGDGTRLSIL.

The V and J genes are TRBV6-1 and TRBJ1-6; D perhaps matches TRBD1 (6 bases). The V and J ends lost 3 bases and 2 bases respectively, with 11 bases between them. Germline assignment: CDR1 MNHNS and CDR2 SASEGT. This CDR3 has 16 amino acids. The DNA of the CDR3 is TGTGCCAGCAGTGACGGGAGGGGGGCCTATAATTCACCCCTCCACTTT. Translating it yields CASSDGRGAYNSPLHF.

A remark on this clone: One end of the junction fails to match germline, which may point to a read error. This chain joins TRBV4-1 and TRBJ1-2; D not certain. The CDR3 covers 11 residues. Germline V gene sequence: CDR1 MGHRA, CDR2 YSYEKL. Here the CDR3 reads CASSQVPPAVF. CDR3 in DNA: TGCGCCAGCAGCCAAGTGCCCCCGGCTGTCTTC.